This is a list of T cell receptor beta chains from one sample in a study of blood T cell repertoires in COVID-19. Some clones are missing from TCRdb's copy, which holds only in-frame ones; the method was immunoSEQ multiplex PCR. The top ten hold 3% to 4% of the sample, which has 200,000 to 300,000 clones, approximately 83% seen once. The sequenced sample consisted of PBMCs or T cells enriched from blood (not recorded which). These receptor sequences come from a woman in her thirties or forties with acute COVID-19. The CDR3 runs from the conserved cysteine through the conserved F or W. A D gene is named only where the DNA matches it firmly. Clone sizes are given selectively: once, few, many, or a class where the clone is expanded.

size	D	V	J	CDR3	DNA
-	-	TRBV2	TRBJ1-6	CASSEIDRWRDSPLHF	TGTGCCAGCAGTGAAATCGACAGGTGGCGGGATTCACCCCTCCACTTT
-	TRBD1	TRBV5-1	TRBJ1-4	CASSTQGQGANEKLFF	TGCGCCAGCAGCACCCAAGGACAGGGGGCTAATGAAAAACTGTTTTTT
-	TRBD2	TRBV9	TRBJ2-1	CASSVSLAGVVYEQFF	TGTGCCAGCAGCGTATCTCTAGCGGGAGTTGTGTATGAGCAGTTCTTC
-	TRBD1	TRBV12-5	TRBJ2-3	CASGLPTGGTDTQYF	TGTGCTAGTGGTTTGCCCACAGGGGGCACAGATACGCAGTATTTT
-	TRBD2	TRBV3-1/TRBV3-2	TRBJ2-7	CASSQDSGEGREQYF	TGTGCCAGCAGCCAAGATTCGGGGGAGGGTCGCGAGCAGTACTTC
-	-	TRBV5-6	TRBJ2-7	CASSSGNEQYF	TGTGCCAGCAGCAGTGGCAACGAGCAGTACTTC
-	-	TRBV11-2	TRBJ1-2	CASRPQEPNYGYTF	TGTGCCAGCAGACCACAGGAGCCTAACTATGGCTACACCTTC
-	-	TRBV10-3	TRBJ1-2	CAISEGQNYGYTF	TGTGCCATCAGTGAGGGTCAGAACTATGGCTACACCTTC
few	-	TRBV5-5	TRBJ1-5	CASSLRQSDQPQHF	TGTGCCAGCAGCTTGCGACAGAGTGATCAGCCCCAGCATTTT
-	TRBD2	TRBV2	TRBJ2-1	CASSGGLAGDINEQFF	TGTGCCAGCAGTGGGGGACTAGCGGGAGATATAAATGAGCAGTTCTTC
-	TRBD1	TRBV19	TRBJ1-5	CASSGTEGQPQHF	TGTGCCAGTAGTGGGACAGAAGGCCAGCCCCAGCATTTT
-	TRBD2	TRBV7-9	TRBJ2-2	CASSLAQGLAGVRTGELFF	TGTGCCAGCAGCTTAGCGCAAGGGCTAGCGGGAGTTCGGACCGGGGAGCTGTTTTTT
-	TRBD2	TRBV5-1	TRBJ2-5	CASSLEASGLQETQYF	TGCGCCAGCAGCTTGGAGGCTAGCGGGTTGCAAGAGACCCAGTACTTC
-	-	TRBV28	TRBJ1-5	CASSRQRRDQPQHF	TGTGCCAGCAGTCGACAGAGACGGGATCAGCCCCAGCATTTT
-	-	TRBV1	TRBJ2-3	CTSSQAAGECTDTQYF	TGCACCAGCAGCCAAGCAGCGGGAGAATGTACAGATACGCAGTATTTT
-	-	TRBV28	TRBJ1-6	CASRSPLGDSPLHF	TGTGCCAGCAGGTCCCCCCTCGGTGATTCACCCCTCCACTTT
-	TRBD1	TRBV29-1	TRBJ2-2	CSVGRGPNTGELFF	TGCAGCGTTGGCAGGGGGCCAAACACCGGGGAGCTGTTTTTT
-	-	TRBV18	TRBJ2-5	CASSPLGTGTPQETQYF	TGTGCCAGCTCACCGCTGGGTACCGGGACACCCCAAGAGACCCAGTACTTC
few	-	TRBV12-3/TRBV12-4	TRBJ2-5	CASSVGQQETQYF	TGTGCCAGCAGCGTTGGACAGCAAGAGACCCAGTACTTC
-	TRBD2	TRBV7-6	TRBJ2-1	CASSIGLAGGMGAYNEQFF	TGTGCCAGCAGCATAGGACTAGCGGGAGGGATGGGCGCCTACAATGAGCAGTTCTTC
-	-	TRBV6-5	TRBJ1-4	CASSMTVSNEKLFF	TGTGCCAGCAGTATGACAGTTTCGAATGAAAAACTGTTTTTT
-	TRBD2	TRBV3-1/TRBV3-2	TRBJ2-1	CASSLIKGVVAGAFYNEQFF	TGTGCCAGCAGCCTAATAAAAGGGGTGGTAGCGGGAGCTTTCTACAATGAGCAGTTCTTC
-	-	TRBV9	TRBJ1-1	CASSAQGTEAFF	TGTGCCAGCAGCGCCCAGGGGACTGAAGCTTTCTTT
-	TRBD1	TRBV11-3	TRBJ2-1	CASSLVARGLNEQFF	TGTGCCAGCAGCTTAGTGGCCAGGGGGCTGAATGAGCAGTTCTTC
-	-	TRBV12-5	TRBJ1-4	CASGTDSNEKLFF	TGTGCTAGTGGTACCGACAGCAATGAAAAACTGTTTTTT
-	TRBD2	TRBV5-4	TRBJ2-1	CASSWGTNRVDEQFF	TGTGCCAGCAGCTGGGGGACTAACCGCGTGGATGAGCAGTTCTTC
-	TRBD1	TRBV28	TRBJ1-4	CASGAGGTNEKLFF	TGTGCCAGCGGAGCAGGGGGTACTAATGAAAAACTGTTTTTT
few	-	TRBV5-1	TRBJ1-5	CASSLSGNQPQHF	TGCGCCAGCAGCTTGTCGGGCAATCAGCCCCAGCATTTT
-	-	TRBV27	TRBJ2-7	CASSFNMGVSSYEQYF	TGTGCCAGCAGTTTTAATATGGGCGTTAGCTCCTACGAGCAGTACTTC
-	TRBD1	TRBV5-1	TRBJ2-7	CASSRGQGVNEQYF	TGCGCCAGCAGCAGGGGACAGGGGGTCAACGAGCAGTACTTC
-	TRBD1	TRBV3-1/TRBV3-2	TRBJ1-2	CASSGTGVYGYTF	TGTGCCAGCAGCGGGACAGGGGTCTATGGCTACACCTTC
-	-	TRBV9	TRBJ1-1	CASSPGMRSTEAFF	TGTGCCAGCAGCCCAGGGATGCGGTCCACTGAAGCTTTCTTT
-	TRBD2	TRBV7-2	TRBJ2-7	CATRPGTSVEQYF	TGTGCCACCAGACCCGGGACTAGCGTTGAGCAGTACTTC
-	-	TRBV5-1	TRBJ2-7	CASSLAPGQIELASYEQYF	TGCGCCAGCAGCTTGGCACCGGGACAGATAGAACTAGCCTCCTACGAGCAGTACTTC
-	TRBD1	TRBV4-1	TRBJ1-4	CASSHPGQGDEKLFF	TGCGCCAGCAGCCATCCGGGACAGGGCGATGAAAAACTGTTTTTT
-	-	TRBV13	TRBJ2-1	CASSLEEGGTYNEQFF	TGTGCCAGCAGCTTAGAGGAGGGGGGGACCTACAATGAGCAGTTCTTC
once	TRBD1	TRBV11-3	TRBJ1-1	CASSLASTGVTEAFF	TGTGCCAGCAGCTTAGCCTCGACAGGGGTAACTGAAGCTTTCTTT
-	-	TRBV12-3/TRBV12-4	TRBJ1-1	CASSLQGYTEAFF	TGTGCCAGCAGTTTGCAGGGATACACTGAAGCTTTCTTT
-	-	TRBV19	TRBJ1-4	CASSIGVSNEKLFF	TGTGCCAGTAGTATCGGGGTGTCAAATGAAAAACTGTTTTTT
-	TRBD1	TRBV19	TRBJ1-1	CASSRYPTGPMNTEAFF	TGTGCCAGTAGTAGGTATCCGACAGGGCCAATGAACACTGAAGCTTTCTTT
-	TRBD2	TRBV6-1	TRBJ2-3	CASSEDRGLKGDTQYF	TGTGCCAGCAGTGAAGATCGGGGACTAAAGGGGGATACGCAGTATTTT
-	-	TRBV30	TRBJ2-7	CAWSGDSYEQYF	TGTGCCTGGAGTGGAGACAGCTACGAGCAGTACTTC
-	-	TRBV7-9	TRBJ1-3	CASSLVEGLGNTIYF	TGTGCCAGCAGCTTAGTTGAGGGTCTTGGAAACACCATATATTTT
-	TRBD2	TRBV15	TRBJ2-1	CATSRDRLAGGSDEQFF	TGTGCCACCAGCAGAGATCGGCTAGCGGGAGGTTCCGATGAGCAGTTCTTC
-	TRBD1	TRBV7-9	TRBJ2-7	CASSLEGTGGYEQYF	TGTGCCAGCAGCTTGGAAGGGACAGGGGGATACGAGCAGTACTTC
-	TRBD1	TRBV4-1	TRBJ1-1	CASSQAGRGLSTEAFF	TGCGCCAGCAGCCAAGCGGGCAGGGGGCTGAGCACTGAAGCTTTCTTT
once	TRBD1	TRBV6-1	TRBJ1-1	CASSEALVTGGEAFF	TGTGCCAGCAGTGAAGCTCTTGTAACAGGGGGTGAAGCTTTCTTT
-	TRBD1	TRBV2	TRBJ2-5	CASSGQGVRETQYF	TGTGCCAGCAGCGGACAGGGGGTACGAGAGACCCAGTACTTC
-	-	TRBV5-8	TRBJ2-7	CASSGGGRDEQYF	TGTGCCAGCAGCGGGGGGGGGCGCGACGAGCAGTACTTC
-	-	TRBV6-4	TRBJ1-5	CASSGVVAVQPQHF	TGTGCCAGCAGTGGGGTGGTAGCAGTTCAGCCCCAGCATTTT
once	TRBD1	TRBV14	TRBJ1-2	CASSHRTGDGYTF	TGTGCCAGCAGCCACCGGACAGGGGACGGCTACACCTTC
-	-	TRBV7-9	TRBJ2-7	CASSYPTPPDRTTYEQYF	TGTGCCAGCAGCTACCCCACCCCCCCGGACAGGACTACCTACGAGCAGTACTTC
-	TRBD2	TRBV5-1	TRBJ2-1	CASSLVVAGGDEQFF	TGCGCCAGCAGCTTGGTAGTAGCGGGAGGAGATGAGCAGTTCTTC
few	-	TRBV27	TRBJ1-1	CASSLFQGPNTEAFF	TGTGCCAGCAGTTTATTTCAGGGCCCGAACACTGAAGCTTTCTTT